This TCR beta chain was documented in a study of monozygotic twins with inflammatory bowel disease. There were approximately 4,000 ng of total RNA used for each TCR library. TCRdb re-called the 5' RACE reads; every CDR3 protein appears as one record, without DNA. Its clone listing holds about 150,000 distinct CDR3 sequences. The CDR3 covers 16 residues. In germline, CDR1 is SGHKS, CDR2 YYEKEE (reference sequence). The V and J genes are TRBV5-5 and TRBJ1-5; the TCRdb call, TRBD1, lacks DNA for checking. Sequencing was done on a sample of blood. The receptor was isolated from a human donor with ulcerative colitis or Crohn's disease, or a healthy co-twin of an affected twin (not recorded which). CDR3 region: CASSWYRGSGNQPQHF.